This TCR beta chain was obtained from a study of memory CD4+ T cells and cytomegalovirus serostatus. The study's findings and limits: CD4+ memory repertoires contained about 40% of the roughly 150 reported CMV TCRbeta sequences.

Under the authors' procedure: After removing out-of-frame reads, 2 million to 2.5 million distinct TCRbeta sequences remained. The protocol was immunoSEQ multiplex PCR, while the TCRdb copy is restricted to in-frame clones and leaves out a portion. From that table come the V and J calls and clone size; the DNA was used to work out D and trimming. The table shows some 56,000 clones, with roughly 82% occurring only once. Details on this clone: The antigen remains unidentified.

The sort gate was single viable CD3+CD4+CD8-CD45RO+ cells for memory CD4+ T cells. The length of the CDR3 is 15 residues. Per germline, CDR1 GTSNPN and CDR2 SVGIG (reference sequence). The ends were cut back, 2 bases at V and 3 bases at J, with 16 bases in the middle. The sequence derives from an adult in good health and CMV-seronegative. Sequencing was carried out using memory CD4+ T cells from blood. The gene calls are TRBV30 and TRBJ1-1; possibly TRBD1 for D (5 bases). Here the CDR3 reads CAWSPGGSGDTEAFF. The CDR3 DNA reads TGTGCCTGGAGTCCTGGGGGGAGCGGGGACACTGAAGCTTTCTTT.